Below are 7 T cell receptor beta chains sequenced from a single sample in a study of T cell responses to AZD1222 COVID-19 vaccine. The table came from immunoSEQ multiplex PCR; TCRdb's copy has only in-frame clones and leaves some out. In the table there are fewer than 70,000 clones, approximately 92% of which are singletons. The sequencing used peripheral blood, collected 28 days after the second AZD1222 dose. The receptors were sampled from an adult who received the AZD1222 COVID-19 vaccine.

The rearrangement links TRBV11-3 to TRBJ2-5; 7 bases agree with TRBD1. The J segment lost 5 bases and the V segment lost 2 bases, leaving 2 bases of the junction unmatched. Germline CDR1 is SGHNT and CDR2 is YENEEA. The CDR3 length is 13 residues. The DNA for the CDR3 is TGTGCCAGCAGCTTAACCAGGGGGGAGACCCAGTACTTC. Residues: CASSLTRGETQYF.

In its sample, this clone was seen once. The chain combines TRBV9 with TRBJ1-2, with TRBD1 matching over 7 bases. V was clipped by 3 bases and J by 10 bases; unmatched bases: 15. The CDR3 has 15 residues. The germline CDR1 and CDR2 sequences are SGDLS and YYNGEE. The DNA of the CDR3 is TGTGCCAGCAGCGGTCTTGGGACAGACCACGGGGTCTACACCTTC. Translated: CASSGLGTDHGVYTF.

This CDR3 reads CASSPRDRNYGYTF. CDR3 DNA sequence: TGTGCCAGCAGCCCCCGGGACAGAAACTATGGCTACACCTTC. The chain uses TRBV5-4 and TRBJ1-2; 7 bases map to TRBD1. V trimming: 4 bases; J trimming: 2 bases; junction bases outside the gene matches: 5. Germline values: CDR1 SGHNT, CDR2 YYREEE (reference sequence). The CDR3 spans 14 residues.

The V call is TRBV19, the J call TRBJ2-2, with unresolved D. Trimming stripped 3 bases from V and 4 bases from J, with 6 bases between. CDR3 length equals 13 residues. From germline, CDR1 is LNHDA and CDR2 SQIVND (reference sequence). The CDR3 region is CASSIVGTGELFF. The DNA for the CDR3 is TGTGCCAGTAGTATTGTCGGCACCGGGGAGCTGTTTTTT. The full variable domain, its missing parts supplied by reference TRBV19 and TRBJ2-2, is DGGITQSPKYLFRKEGQNVTLSCEQNLNHDAMYWYRQDPGQGLRLIYYSQIVNDFQKGDIAEGYSVSREKKESFPLTVTSAQKNPTAFYLCASSIVGTGELFFGEGSRLTVL.

This chain connects TRBV6-5 to TRBJ1-5; TRBD1 matches at 8 bases. This CDR3 is 15 amino acids long. From germline, CDR1 is MNHEY and CDR2 SVGAGI. Trimming took 6 bases from V and 6 from J; bases not matched to a gene: 10. CDR3 residues: CASRVDRGGFQPQHF. As DNA, the CDR3 is TGTGCCAGCAGGGTCGACAGGGGAGGGTTTCAGCCCCAGCATTTT.

The V gene is TRBV5-4, the J gene TRBJ1-1; 8 bases line up with TRBD1. In germline, CDR1 is SGHNT, CDR2 YYREEE (reference sequence). This CDR3 spans 15 amino acids. V trimming: 3 bases; J trimming: 1 base; junction bases outside the gene matches: 5. The DNA for the CDR3 is TGTGCCAGCAGCTACGCGACAGGGGCGAACACTGAAGCTTTCTTT. It encodes CASSYATGANTEAFF.

The chain carries TRBV6-5 and TRBJ2-1; D gene uncertain. The V gene's germline CDR1 is MNHEY and CDR2 SVGAGI. The CDR3 has 15 amino acids. With 6 bases removed from V and 0 bases from J, the gap between germline ends came to 12 bases. In DNA, the CDR3 is TGTGCCAGCAGGCGCCAGGTGAGCTCCTACAATGAGCAGTTCTTC. It translates to CASRRQVSSYNEQFF.